These 11 T cell receptor beta chains share one sample of origin, sequenced in a study of T cell changes during pregnancy in multiple sclerosis. Libraries were prepared by immunoSEQ multiplex PCR; TCRdb keeps only in-frame clonotypes and omits some of them. There are about 57,000 clones in the sample; 92% occur only once, and 0.2% lies in the top ten. This material consisted of CD4+ T cells from peripheral blood mononuclear cells, taken in the second trimester of pregnancy. The receptors stem from a female donor with multiple sclerosis, enrolled in a pregnancy study.

V gene TRBV19 combines with J gene TRBJ1-5; no clear D. V gave up 1 base and J gave up 1 base, with 8 bases separating them. Germline CDR1 LNHDA, CDR2 SQIVND (reference sequence). The CDR3 covers 15 residues. For the CDR3, the DNA is TGTGCCAGTAGTATAGGGCAGCGAAGCAATCAGCCCCAGCATTTT. This codes for CASSIGQRSNQPQHF.

The chain employs TRBV5-1 and TRBJ1-2, with 10 bases lining up with TRBD1. Germline V CDR1 and CDR2: SGHRS, YFSETQ. J was trimmed by 4 bases and V by 3 bases; bases with no gene match: 9. This CDR3 has 16 amino acids. The CDR3 sequence: CASSSTRDRGFYGYTF. CDR3 nucleotides: TGCGCCAGCAGCTCTACCCGGGACAGGGGCTTCTATGGCTACACCTTC.

Concerning this clone: A read error may produce the germline difference seen at one junction end. The gene calls are TRBV5-1 and TRBJ2-7; 8 bases line up with TRBD2. The CDR3 has 15 amino acids. CDR1 SGHRS and CDR2 YFSETQ come from the germline V gene. The CDR3 DNA reads as TGCGCCAGCAGTTTGGAGGCGGGAGGCTTCAACGAGCAGTACTTC. Protein: CASSLEAGGFNEQYF.

The chain combines TRBV19 with TRBJ1-2; 8 bases match TRBD1. With V trimmed by 7 bases and J by 6 bases, 10 bases remained unmatched. The CDR3 consists of 14 residues. CDR1 and CDR2 from the germline V gene are LNHDA and SQIVND (reference sequence). The CDR3: CASTRDRNRNGYTF. The CDR3 DNA reads as TGTGCCAGTACCCGGGACAGGAATAGGAATGGCTACACCTTC.

The chain employs TRBV6-1 and TRBJ2-7; D might be TRBD1 (6 bases). Germline CDR1 reads MNHNS; CDR2 reads SASEGT. V was clipped by 8 bases and J by 3 bases, with 14 bases between them. CDR3 length equals 13 residues. CDR3 sequence reads: CASWAGVYYEQYF. In DNA, the CDR3 is TGTGCCAGCTGGGCAGGGGTTTACTACGAGCAGTACTTC.

CDR3 amino acids: CAWSGTKAGQGARDTIYF. The CDR3 DNA reads TGTGCCTGGAGTGGGACAAAGGCAGGACAGGGGGCGCGGGACACCATATATTTT. The chain couples TRBV30 to TRBJ1-3; 11 nucleotides line up with TRBD1. The V gene's germline CDR1 is GTSNPN and CDR2 SVGIG (reference sequence). With V trimmed by 1 base and J by 8 bases, 16 bases remained unmatched. The CDR3 is 18 residues long.

The chain couples TRBV6-4 to TRBJ1-6; D call uncertain. The CDR3 loop spans 15 amino acids. V dropped 5 bases and J dropped 0 bases, with 8 bases sitting between them. The germline CDR1 and CDR2 sequences are MRHNA and SNTAGT. Written as DNA, the CDR3 is TGTGCCAGCAGTTCCGGGAGCTCCTATAATTCACCCCTCCACTTT. Its translation is CASSSGSSYNSPLHF.

The rearrangement uses TRBV2 and TRBJ2-3; TRBD2 matches at 8 bases. V dropped 1 base and J dropped 4; count of bases not matched to a gene: 10. The CDR3 is made up of 17 amino acids. Looked up from germline, CDR1 is SNHLY and CDR2 is FYNNEI. The DNA for the CDR3 is TGTGCCAGCAGTGAAGGGCGACTAGCGAGGATCGCAGATACGCAGTATTTT. Translating gives CASSEGRLARIADTQYF.

V and J are TRBV29-1 and TRBJ2-5; possible D gene TRBD1, 5 bases. V shed 0 bases and J shed 4 bases, with 12 bases lying between them. CDR3 length equals 14 residues. CDR1 and CDR2 from the germline V gene are SQVTM and ANQGSEA. The CDR3 loop reads CSVEDRVVGETQYF. CDR3 DNA sequence: TGCAGCGTTGAAGACAGGGTCGTAGGAGAGACCCAGTACTTC. Supplemented by reference TRBV29-1 and TRBJ2-5, the full variable domain reads SAVISQKPSRDICQRGTSLTIQCQVDSQVTMMFWYRQQPGQSLTLIATANQGSEATYESGFVIDKFPISRPNLTFSTLTVSNMSPEDSSIYLCSVEDRVVGETQYFGPGTRLLVL.

This chain connects TRBV5-4 to TRBJ2-7; D not certain. The CDR3 is 12 amino acids. V was shortened by 2 bases and J by 0 bases, with 3 bases between the two germline ends. Germline lookup yields CDR1 SGHNT and CDR2 YYREEE (reference sequence). CDR3 sequence reads: CASSFGSYEQYF. For the CDR3, the DNA is TGTGCCAGCAGCTTCGGCTCCTACGAGCAGTACTTC.

This clone came up once. The CDR3 DNA reads TGTGCCAGCAGAGTCACAGGGGGGGCGGACAATGAGCAGTTCTTC. It encodes CASRVTGGADNEQFF. V is TRBV2 and J is TRBJ2-1, with D perhaps matching TRBD1 (8 bases). The CDR3 has 15 amino acids. Trimming took 6 bases from V and 5 from J, leaving 17 bases between them. Per germline, CDR1 SNHLY and CDR2 FYNNEI.